This T cell receptor beta chain comes out of a study of blood T cell repertoires in COVID-19. Study details: From the United States, Italy and Spain came samples of acute and convalescent COVID-19. The cDNA or gDNA used as material had been derived from T cells, B-cell-depleted T cells, or PBMCs.

The CDR3 has 17 residues. CDR1 and CDR2 from the germline V gene are LGHNA and YSLEER. Trimming removed 0 bases at V and 2 bases at J, with 14 bases between. The table came from immunoSEQ multiplex PCR; TCRdb's copy has only in-frame clones and leaves some out. The table has under 75,000 clones, around 86% seen once; the top ten hold under 13%. This TCR was recovered from a woman between 18 and 30 years old with acute or convalescent COVID-19. Sequenced input: peripheral blood. The chain links TRBV4-3 to TRBJ2-1; a weak D match, TRBD2 (7 bases). CDR3 bases: TGCGCCAGCAGCCAAGATTCGTGGGGGGGCGCCTACAATGAGCAGTTCTTC. Protein product: CASSQDSWGGAYNEQFF.